This TCR beta chain was retrieved from a study of blood T cells in healthy people across ages. Study-level background: Per two T cells, about one barcoded beta molecule was captured through template switching.

This clonotype has a single count. V shed 5 bases and J 6 bases; nucleotides not matched to a gene: 13. CDR1 and CDR2 from the germline V gene are DFQATT and SNEGSKA (reference sequence). This CDR3 is built from 15 residues. Primed by a sample-barcoded 5' primer and a J-beta primer mix, a second PCR proceeded for 7 to 11 cycles. Using its own MiXCR run on the 5' RACE reads, TCRdb lists one record per CDR3 protein. The table has around 1,800,000 distinct CDR3 sequences, approximately 39% seen once. J is TRBJ2-1 and V is TRBV20-1; 7 bases are a match to TRBD1. The sequencing input was blood. The TCR was taken from a human donor in good health. The CDR3 reads CSAPDRKGGSNEQFF. The CDR3 DNA reads as TGCAGTGCTCCCGATAGGAAAGGGGGCAGCAATGAGCAGTTCTTC.